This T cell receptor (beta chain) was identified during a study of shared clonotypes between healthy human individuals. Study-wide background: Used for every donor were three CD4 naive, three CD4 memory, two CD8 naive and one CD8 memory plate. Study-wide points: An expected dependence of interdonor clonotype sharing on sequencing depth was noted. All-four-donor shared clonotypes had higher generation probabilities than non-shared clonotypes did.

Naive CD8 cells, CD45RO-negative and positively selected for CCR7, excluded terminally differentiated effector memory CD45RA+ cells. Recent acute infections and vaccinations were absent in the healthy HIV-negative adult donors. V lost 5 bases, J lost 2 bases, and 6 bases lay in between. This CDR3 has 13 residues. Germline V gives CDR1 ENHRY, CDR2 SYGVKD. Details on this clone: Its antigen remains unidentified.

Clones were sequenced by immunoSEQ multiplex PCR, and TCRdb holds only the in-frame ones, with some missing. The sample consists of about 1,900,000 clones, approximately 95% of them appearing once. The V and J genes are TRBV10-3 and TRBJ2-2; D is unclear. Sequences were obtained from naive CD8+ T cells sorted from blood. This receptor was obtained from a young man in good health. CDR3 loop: CAISQPNTGELFF. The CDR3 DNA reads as TGTGCCATCAGTCAGCCCAACACCGGGGAGCTGTTTTTT.